This passage covers 22 T cell receptor beta chains from one sample sequenced in a study of shared T cell receptors in the human thymus. Method: immunoSEQ multiplex PCR; TCRdb's copy keeps in-frame clones and lacks some. The sample records about 660,000 clones, around nine tenths being singletons. The same data also went into a second study, on human thymus T cells.

The specimen was thymocytes. These receptors all stem from a boy under two years old with a congenital heart defect.

The chain recombines TRBV19 with TRBJ2-7; 7 bases are shared with TRBD1. The CDR3 runs to 17 residues. The germline gives CDR1 LNHDA, CDR2 SQIVND (reference sequence). Unmatched junction bases numbered 14, after V lost 5 bases and J lost 1 base. CDR3 coding DNA: TGTGCCAGTAGTCATGGGGAGTGGGACAGACCGTCCTACGAGCAGTACTTC. It is translated as CASSHGEWDRPSYEQYF.

This clone has just one count. The genes are TRBV27 and TRBJ2-3; no reliable D call. The CDR3 length is 11 residues. The germline V gene encodes CDR1 MNHEY and CDR2 SMNVEV (reference sequence). The ends were cut back, 8 bases at V and 9 bases at J, with 12 bases in the middle. This CDR3 is CASPQVKTQYF. The CDR3 DNA follows: TGTGCCAGCCCCCAGGTGAAAACGCAGTATTTT.

The chain employs TRBV6-5 and TRBJ2-7; maybe TRBD2 (5 bases). Germline CDR1 is MNHEY and CDR2 is SVGAGI. Trimming left V 6 bases short and J 6 bases short, with 9 bases between. This CDR3 has 11 amino acids. This chain's CDR3 is CASRGVTEQYF. The CDR3 region has the DNA TGTGCCAGCAGGGGAGTAACCGAGCAGTACTTC.

The gene calls are TRBV6-6 and TRBJ1-1, with TRBD1 as a possible D gene (6 bases). This CDR3 contains 13 residues. V was pared by 2 bases and J by 10 bases, with 14 bases between. CDR1 is MNHNY, CDR2 SVGAGI, per germline (reference sequence). CDR3 protein: CASSYHGGIGAFF. The CDR3 nucleotides are TGTGCCAGCAGTTACCATGGGGGCATCGGAGCTTTCTTT.

The rearrangement links TRBV28 to TRBJ2-7, with D tentatively TRBD2 (5 bases). V was clipped by 8 bases and J by 0 bases, with 11 bases between them. This CDR3 is 13 amino acids long. The V gene's germline CDR1 is MDHEN and CDR2 SYDVKM. This CDR3 reads CASPSGFSYEQYF. DNA for the CDR3: TGTGCCAGCCCCAGCGGTTTCTCCTACGAGCAGTACTTC.

The chain has TRBV5-8 and TRBJ2-1; the D is unclear. Germline V gene data show CDR1 as SGHTS and CDR2 as YDEGEE. CDR3 length equals 11 residues. Trimming took off 4 bases at V and 15 bases at J, with 14 bases between the two ends. CDR3 coding DNA: TGTGCCAGCAGCCCAACGGGTAATAGGTTCTTC. This encodes CASSPTGNRFF. The full variable domain, rest sourced from reference TRBV5-8 and TRBJ2-1, is EAGVTQSPTHLIKTRGQQATLRCSPISGHTSVYWYQQALGLGLQFLLWYDEGEERNRGNFPPRFSGRQFPNYSSELNVNALELEDSALYLCASSPTGNRFFGPGTRLTVL.

The J gene is TRBJ2-1, the V gene TRBV2; 11 bases line up with TRBD2. Losses at the gene ends were 0 bases for V and 8 bases for J; bases not matched to a gene: 18. CDR1 is SNHLY and CDR2 is FYNNEI in the germline V gene. The CDR3 spans 20 residues. The CDR3 protein is CASSEAPGETSSGRRDEQFF. The CDR3 region has the DNA TGTGCCAGCAGTGAAGCTCCCGGGGAAACCTCTAGCGGGAGGAGGGATGAGCAGTTCTTC.

This clone was counted a few times. The chain combines TRBV27 with TRBJ2-7; 11 nucleotides agree with TRBD2. Germline CDR1 reads MNHEY; CDR2 reads SMNVEV (reference sequence). V gave up 4 bases and J gave up 7 bases; unmatched junction bases: 6. The CDR3 totals 14 residues. The CDR3 sequence: CASSSTSGKGEQYF. DNA for the CDR3: TGTGCCAGCAGTTCGACTAGCGGGAAGGGGGAGCAGTACTTC.

The chain recombines TRBV6-5 with TRBJ1-4; no reliable D call. Germline assignment: CDR1 MNHEY and CDR2 SVGAGI. Trimming pared 6 bases from V and 8 bases from J, leaving 13 bases between. The CDR3 covers 13 residues. Here the CDR3 DNA reads TGTGCCAGCAGCCCCCATCCCGGGGAAAAACTGTTTTTT. Protein product: CASSPHPGEKLFF.

The chain joins TRBV5-1 to TRBJ1-1; a possible D gene is TRBD1 (6 bases). V was trimmed by 9 bases and J by 1 base, leaving 13 bases between them. The CDR3 spans 13 residues. Germline values: CDR1 SGHRS, CDR2 YFSETQ. The CDR3 protein is CANPTGWNTEAFF. In nucleotides, the CDR3 is TGCGCCAACCCGACAGGCTGGAACACTGAAGCTTTCTTT.

The chain is built from TRBV2 and TRBJ2-7; perhaps TRBD1 as D (6 bases). The CDR3 has 12 residues. The germline gives CDR1 SNHLY, CDR2 FYNNEI. V was shortened by 8 bases and J by 4 bases, with 12 bases between the two germline ends. CDR3 in amino acids: CASLGGGYEQYF. The CDR3 coding sequence is TGTGCCAGCCTTGGGGGCGGTTACGAGCAGTACTTC.

The chain recombines TRBV5-1 with TRBJ1-2, with 7 bases fitting TRBD1. CDR1 is SGHRS and CDR2 is YFSETQ in the germline V gene. The CDR3 is made up of 18 amino acids. With V trimmed by 4 bases and J by 2 bases, 17 bases remained unmatched. The CDR3 region is CASSPLSAGSGGNYGYTF. Here the CDR3 DNA reads TGCGCCAGCAGCCCTTTGTCGGCGGGCTCAGGGGGAAACTATGGCTACACCTTC.

V and J are TRBV29-1 and TRBJ1-1, with D perhaps matching TRBD1 (5 bases). Looked up from germline, CDR1 is SQVTM and CDR2 is ANQGSEA. The V end lost 3 bases, the J end lost 4 bases, and 15 bases lay between the germline ends. This CDR3 has 14 residues. The CDR3: CSVELAGGGTEAFF. CDR3 nucleotides: TGCAGCGTTGAGTTAGCGGGGGGGGGCACTGAAGCTTTCTTT.

This clone was seen a single time. The chain links TRBV30 to TRBJ2-5; weak D call: TRBD2 (5 bases). Looked up from germline, CDR1 is GTSNPN and CDR2 is SVGIG (reference sequence). The CDR3 extends over 15 amino acids. Trimming took 0 bases from V and 1 from J, leaving 12 bases between them. The CDR3 loop reads CAWSVLGRLQETQYF. CDR3 in DNA: TGTGCCTGGAGTGTACTAGGAAGGCTCCAAGAGACCCAGTACTTC.

V gene TRBV5-8 combines with J gene TRBJ1-3; the D is unclear. Germline V gives CDR1 SGHTS, CDR2 YDEGEE. The V gene lost 3 bases and the J gene lost 3 bases, with 16 bases spanning the gap. The CDR3 contains 16 residues. The CDR3 sequence: CASSSYLTRVGNTIYF. CDR3 nucleotide sequence: TGTGCCAGCAGCTCGTACCTGACGAGGGTTGGAAACACCATATATTTT.

V and J are TRBV29-1 and TRBJ1-4; D remains unclear. Germline loops: CDR1 SQVTM, CDR2 ANQGSEA. The CDR3 sequence is 16 residues long. The ends were cut back, 4 bases at V and 0 bases at J, with 15 bases in the middle. The CDR3 is CSVAGKSGATNEKLFF. The CDR3 nucleotides read TGCAGCGTTGCGGGGAAGTCCGGGGCAACTAATGAAAAACTGTTTTTT.

The chain links TRBV9 to TRBJ2-1; 12 bases agree with TRBD2. V dropped 0 bases and J dropped 6; count of bases not matched to a gene: 7. Germline-derived CDR1 and CDR2 are SGDLS and YYNGEE. The CDR3 contains 17 residues. This CDR3 reads CASSVAPSGRAINEQFF. CDR3 nucleotide sequence: TGTGCCAGCAGCGTAGCTCCTAGCGGGAGGGCCATCAATGAGCAGTTCTTC.

The table lists this clone with a few counts. Other DNA sequences in the sample encode the same CDR3. The chain combines TRBV19 with TRBJ1-2; unclear D gene. The CDR3 has 13 amino acids. Looked up from germline, CDR1 is LNHDA and CDR2 is SQIVND (reference sequence). V gave up 1 base and J gave up 3 bases, with 6 bases separating them. CDR3 loop: CASSIAGDYGYTF. In DNA form, the CDR3 reads TGTGCCAGTAGTATAGCAGGCGACTATGGCTACACCTTC.

The chain employs TRBV7-2 and TRBJ1-1, with D hard to call. The CDR3 totals 11 residues. V lost 5 bases to trimming and J lost 6 bases, with 7 bases between them. CDR1 SGHTA and CDR2 FQGNSA come from the germline V gene. For the CDR3, the DNA is TGTGCCAGCAGCCCTACAGCTGAAGCTTTCTTT. Protein sequence: CASSPTAEAFF.

The J gene is TRBJ2-2, the V gene TRBV19; possible D gene TRBD1, 5 bases. This CDR3 contains 13 residues. Per germline, CDR1 LNHDA and CDR2 SQIVND (reference sequence). Trimming removed 6 bases from V and 6 bases from J, with 11 bases in between. The CDR3 spells CASRFQGAGELFF. The DNA for the CDR3 is TGTGCCAGTAGGTTCCAAGGGGCCGGGGAGCTGTTTTTT.

As DNA, the CDR3 is TGTGCCAGCAGCCGCCCGGGGGAGACCCAGTACTTC. This codes for CASSRPGETQYF. This rearrangement joins TRBV5-5 to TRBJ2-5; maybe TRBD2 (5 bases). Trimming removed 4 bases from V and 5 bases from J, with 9 bases in between. This CDR3 is 12 amino acids long. Germline V gene data show CDR1 as SGHKS and CDR2 as YYEKEE (reference sequence).

The genes are TRBV18 and TRBJ1-4; D unresolved. Germline lookup yields CDR1 KGHSH and CDR2 LQKENI. Trimming removed 1 base from V and 6 bases from J, with 12 bases in between. The CDR3 has 15 amino acids. The DNA for the CDR3 is TGTGCCAGCTCACCACGGGCGCAATGGGATGAAAAACTGTTTTTT. This codes for CASSPRAQWDEKLFF.